This TCR beta chain was sequenced for a study of blood T cell repertoires in COVID-19 (TCRdb year 2020). Study-wide context: The collaborator samples originated in the United States, Italy and Spain and spanned the acute and convalescent phases of COVID-19. The material from the prospective study consisted of cDNA or gDNA derived from T cells, B-cell-depleted T cells, or PBMCs. Deeply sampled blood TCRbeta repertoires from subjects exposed to, actively infected with, or recovered from COVID-19 were included in the dataset. The repertoires were released in a freely available public database intended as a resource for research on the immune response to SARS-CoV-2. The samples were drawn from the first 160 participants of the ongoing ImmuneRACE study and from 1,200 or so subjects provided by 6 global collaborators. A de-identified subject ID, COVID-19 status, age in years and sex were almost always included in the sample metadata. Where HLA class I and class II types were available, the types were taken from metadata supplied by the sample provider, not from assay-based typing.

Paper-wide results and their limitations: The quantity of clinical and demographic metadata differed by source and by participant and was supplied without curation.

Enrolling through a virtual design, the prospective study's participants ranged in age from roughly 18 to 90 years and lived across about two dozen United States geographic areas. In the prospective study, participants were assigned to cohorts based on the clinical history participants reported in a screening survey and a study questionnaire. Recovered participants in ImmuneRACE Cohort 3 were defined as having two consecutive negative NP/OP PCR tests, clearance from a healthcare professional, or resolution of symptoms. Each participant in the prospective study had whole blood, serum and a nasopharyngeal or oropharyngeal swab collected by mobile phlebotomists. Participants in the prospective study had the option to provide additional blood draws and questionnaires over a roughly 2-month period. Before DNA extraction, prospective study blood samples were shipped either frozen or at room temperature.

The CDR3 runs 12 amino acids, cysteine and phenylalanine included. CDR3 DNA is the only sequence kept; it has 36 bases, read in frame from the first base. The germline V gene yields LGHNT for CDR1 and FRNRAP for CDR2. Deletion took 8 bases off V and 1 base off J, with a span of 9 bases between the germline ends. In regard to this clone: Its antigen has not been determined. No clone much larger than this one lies a single base away; base qualities are absent.

The immunoSEQ Assay, a bias-controlled multiplex PCR, was used to amplify TCRbeta CDR3 regions from genomic DNA. Concerning the study's data processing: The number of nucleated cells in each sample was estimated by amplification of reference gene primers within the assay. To quantify the absolute abundance of each unique TCRbeta CDR3 rearrangement, sequence reads were collapsed and filtered. For each sample, productive Simpson clonality was calculated as the square root of Simpson's diversity index over productive rearrangements. In TCRdb, the immuneACCESS table is reduced to in-frame sequences with V and J assigned. These tables do not hold every clone; where another copy was compared, an unresolved V gene accounts for under half, and the others remain unexplained. That table is the source of V, J and clone size, and D and trimming were worked out from the DNA. Here the sample has approximately 200,000 clones; approximately 75% occur a single time. About 9.3% of the sample lies in the top ten.

The V and J segments used are TRBV12-5 and TRBJ2-7; TRBD1 is perhaps the D gene, given 5 matching bases. The sequencing input was PBMCs or T cells enriched from blood (not recorded which). This TCR was sampled from a man aged 35 to 55 who had recovered from COVID-19. The CDR3 here reads CASKGLSYEQYF. The sequence in DNA is TGTGCTAGTAAGGGGCTATCCTACGAGCAGTACTTC.